This is a list of T cell receptor beta chains from one sample in a study of early T cells in non-severe SARS-CoV-2 infection. TCRdb re-derived calls from the 5' RACE reads in MiXCR, one entry per CDR3 protein. The sample includes 80,000 to 100,000 distinct CDR3 sequences, around 10% of them seen just once. This specimen was whole blood, taken at baseline. Receptors originate from an adult who was a healthcare worker with PCR-confirmed SARS-CoV-2 infection or an uninfected control (not recorded which). The CDR3 runs from the conserved cysteine through the conserved F or W. A D gene is named only where the DNA matches it firmly. The size of a clone is reported for some rows only, either as once, few or many, or as a class for expanded clones.

d_gene	len	v_gene	j_gene	abundance	CDR3aa	CDR3nt
.	16	TRBV11-1	TRBJ2-7	many	CASSSTHGGGGDEQYF	TGTGCCAGCAGCTCAACCCATGGGGGAGGGGGCGACGAGCAGTACTTC
.	14	TRBV5-4	TRBJ1-6	few	CASSRRGIDSPLHF	TGTGCCAGCAGCCGTAGGGGCATCGATTCACCCCTCCACTTT
TRBD1	17	TRBV13	TRBJ2-6	few	CASSPRGTGIPSGVLTF	TGTGCCAGCAGCCCCAGGGGGACAGGGATTCCCTCGGGCGTCCTGACTTTC
TRBD1	13	TRBV7-2	TRBJ1-4	.	CASSRGQEEKLFF	TGTGCCAGCAGCCGAGGACAGGAGGAAAAACTGTTTTTT
TRBD1	14	TRBV5-1	TRBJ2-1	many	CASSLRQGASEQFF	TGCGCCAGCAGCCTACGACAGGGGGCTAGCGAGCAGTTCTTC
.	13	TRBV7-9	TRBJ2-5	few	CASSLLGTETQYF	TGTGCCAGCAGCTTACTAGGGACCGAGACCCAGTACTTC
.	14	TRBV19	TRBJ1-6	few	CASSTRDSGSPLHF	TGTGCCAGTAGTACACGGGACTCCGGTTCACCCCTCCACTTT
TRBD1	13	TRBV18	TRBJ2-5	few	CASSIRGQETQYF	TGTGCCAGCTCGATCAGGGGGCAAGAGACCCAGTACTTC
TRBD1	14	TRBV23-1	TRBJ2-7	.	CASSPDRETNEQCF	TGCGCCAGCAGTCCGGACAGGGAAACGAACGAGCAGTGCTTC
.	13	TRBV5-1	TRBJ1-1	.	CASNTGGYTEAFF	TGCGCCAGTAACACGGGGGGTTACACTGAAGCTTTCTTT
.	14	TRBV29-1	TRBJ2-3	many	CSAQQSVSTDTQYF	TGCAGCGCCCAACAGAGTGTTAGCACAGATACGCAGTATTTT
TRBD1	15	TRBV20-1	TRBJ1-5	few	CSARGGRQGIQPQHF	TGCAGTGCTAGAGGGGGGAGACAGGGGATTCAGCCCCAGCATTTT
.	15	TRBV5-5	TRBJ1-1	.	CASIRRPDMNTEAFF	TGTGCCAGCATCAGACGCCCTGACATGAACACTGAAGCTTTCTTT
TRBD1	16	TRBV24-1	TRBJ2-1	few	CATSDAGTGAEDEQFF	TGTGCCACCAGTGACGCTGGGACAGGGGCGGAAGATGAGCAGTTCTTC
TRBD2	15	TRBV19	TRBJ2-1	many	CASSPTGLANNEQFF	TGTGCCAGTAGTCCAACGGGACTAGCGAACAATGAGCAGTTCTTC
.	13	TRBV5-4	TRBJ2-7	few	CASSLEMNYEQYF	TGTGCCAGCAGCTTGGAGATGAACTACGAGCAGTACTTC
TRBD2	16	TRBV10-3	TRBJ2-1	many	CATRPRGRMAGDEQFF	TGTGCCACACGTCCCCGGGGGAGGATGGCGGGGGATGAGCAGTTCTTC
TRBD1	17	TRBV7-2	TRBJ1-4	few	CASSLPEGAATNEKLFF	TGTGCCAGCAGCTTACCAGAGGGGGCTGCAACTAATGAAAAACTGTTTTTT
.	18	TRBV3-1	TRBJ2-7	few	CASSLNTRPGTQGVEQYF	TGTGCCAGCAGCCTTAATACCCGGCCCGGGACACAAGGAGTCGAGCAGTACTTC
TRBD1	14	TRBV7-2	TRBJ2-3	many	CASTRDRSTDTQYF	TGTGCCAGCACCCGGGACAGAAGCACAGATACGCAGTATTTT
TRBD1	13	TRBV29-1	TRBJ1-1	many	CSVGTGVGTEAFF	TGCAGCGTGGGGACAGGGGTTGGGACTGAAGCTTTCTTT
.	14	TRBV7-2	TRBJ2-2	.	CASSPGGYTGELFF	TGTGCCAGCAGCCCAGGGGGGTACACCGGGGAGCTGTTTTTT
.	15	TRBV11-2	TRBJ2-1	many	CASSPNRARGNEQFF	TGTGCCAGCAGCCCGAACCGGGCCCGAGGAAATGAGCAGTTCTTC
TRBD1	17	TRBV7-9	TRBJ1-4	many	CASSLEGVGTENEKLFF	TGTGCCAGCAGCTTAGAAGGCGTCGGGACAGAGAATGAAAAACTGTTTTTT
TRBD2	14	TRBV12-3/TRBV12-4	TRBJ2-3	.	CASRSGSIVDTQYF	TGTGCCAGCAGGAGCGGGAGTATTGTCGATACGCAGTATTTT
TRBD1	14	TRBV20-1	TRBJ1-6	many	CSVMGQSIHSPLHF	TGCAGTGTTATGGGACAGTCTATCCATTCACCCCTCCACTTT
.	15	TRBV5-1	TRBJ1-1	.	CASSLSAGRGTEAFF	TGCGCCAGCAGCTTGTCTGCAGGGAGGGGCACTGAAGCTTTCTTT
.	14	TRBV5-5	TRBJ2-5	.	CASSFYLKQETQYF	TGTGCCAGCAGCTTTTACCTAAAACAAGAGACCCAGTACTTC
.	14	TRBV4-1	TRBJ1-1	.	CASSPSRGGTEAFF	TGCGCCAGCAGCCCTAGTCGGGGGGGCACTGAAGCTTTCTTT
.	14	TRBV12-3/TRBV12-4	TRBJ2-7	few	CASSLDLEHYEQYF	TGTGCCAGCAGTTTAGATCTAGAGCACTACGAGCAGTACTTC
.	14	TRBV6-6	TRBJ2-2	.	CASRHTENTGELFF	TGTGCCAGCAGACACACAGAGAACACCGGGGAGCTGTTTTTT
TRBD1	15	TRBV2	TRBJ2-3	.	CASRTGMGSTDTQYF	TGTGCCAGCAGGACAGGGATGGGAAGCACAGATACGCAGTATTTT
TRBD1	16	TRBV6-6	TRBJ1-3	once	CASSYYGQGQGNTIYF	TGTGCCAGCAGTTACTACGGACAGGGGCAGGGGAACACCATATATTTT
TRBD1	15	TRBV6-2/TRBV6-3	TRBJ2-7	.	CASRALRDRVYEQYF	TGTGCCAGCAGAGCCCTCCGGGACAGAGTCTACGAGCAGTACTTC
.	14	TRBV20-1	TRBJ1-5	many	CSASRGGAGQPQHF	TGCAGTGCTAGCAGGGGTGGCGCAGGACAGCCCCAGCATTTT
TRBD2	15	TRBV6-2/TRBV6-3	TRBJ2-5	many	CASSLPPAGEETQYF	TGTGCCAGCAGTTTACCCCCAGCGGGAGAAGAGACCCAGTACTTC
TRBD1	16	TRBV5-1	TRBJ1-2	.	CASSPGDRAVLNGYTF	TGCGCCAGCAGCCCCGGTGACAGGGCGGTTTTAAATGGCTACACCTTC
.	12	TRBV20-1	TRBJ2-7	few	CSALDSSYEQYF	TGCAGTGCCTTGGACAGTTCCTACGAGCAGTACTTC
TRBD2	15	TRBV20-1	TRBJ2-5	.	CSAPPFSGRVETQYF	TGCAGTGCTCCCCCCTTTAGCGGGAGAGTTGAGACCCAGTACTTC
.	16	TRBV11-3	TRBJ2-3	.	CASSLVASRDTDTQYF	TGTGCCAGCAGCTTAGTCGCTAGTAGAGACACAGATACGCAGTATTTT
.	12	TRBV7-8	TRBJ2-1	few	CASSLEASTPFF	TGTGCCAGCAGCTTAGAAGCCTCGACTCCGTTCTTC
TRBD2	17	TRBV20-1	TRBJ2-5	.	CSARDASGRGSRETQYF	TGCAGTGCTAGAGATGCTAGCGGGAGGGGGAGCCGGGAGACCCAGTACTTC
TRBD2	14	TRBV20-1	TRBJ2-1	.	CSASGKGYDNEQFF	TGCAGTGCCAGCGGGAAAGGGTATGACAATGAGCAGTTCTTC
TRBD2	16	TRBV6-6	TRBJ2-7	few	CASSYSYLAENYEQYF	TGTGCCAGCAGTTACTCGTACCTAGCGGAAAACTACGAGCAGTACTTC
TRBD2	17	TRBV7-3	TRBJ2-3	.	CASSVDATSGGTDTQYF	TGTGCCAGCAGCGTAGACGCGACTAGCGGTGGCACAGATACGCAGTATTTT
TRBD1	14	TRBV12-3/TRBV12-4	TRBJ2-7	few	CASRLPGQGYEQYF	TGTGCCAGCAGGTTACCCGGACAGGGCTACGAGCAGTACTTC
.	15	TRBV2	TRBJ2-1	few	CASSEAGAFGNEQFF	TGTGCCAGCAGTGAAGCGGGAGCTTTCGGCAATGAGCAGTTCTTC
TRBD1	15	TRBV5-1	TRBJ1-4	.	CASSAETGGEGKLFF	TGCGCCAGCAGCGCCGAGACAGGGGGCGAAGGAAAACTGTTTTTT
.	17	TRBV13	TRBJ1-1	many	CASSLEGLGSVDTEAFF	TGTGCCAGCAGCTTAGAAGGATTAGGGTCCGTCGACACTGAAGCTTTCTTT
.	11	TRBV3-1	TRBJ2-7	many	CASSQGSEQYF	TGTGCCAGCAGCCAAGGGAGCGAGCAGTACTTC
.	13	TRBV2	TRBJ2-1	.	CASSETGYDEQFF	TGTGCCAGCAGTGAAACAGGGTACGATGAGCAGTTCTTC
.	15	TRBV5-6	TRBJ1-1	.	CASSLTGQKNTEAFF	TGTGCCAGCAGCCTAACCGGACAAAAGAACACTGAAGCTTTCTTT
.	12	TRBV11-2	TRBJ2-2	.	CASSYSRGELFF	TGTGCCAGCAGCTACTCCCGCGGGGAGCTGTTTTTT